This T cell receptor (beta chain) was sequenced in a study of T-cell reconstitution after alpha-beta-depleted transplantation in children. This clonotype was seen repeatedly, ten times or more. Trimming left V 3 bases short and J 3 bases short, with 20 bases between. The CDR3 loop spans 17 amino acids. Germline CDR1 reads SGHRS; CDR2 reads YFSETQ. A TCRbeta library incorporating unique molecular identifiers was prepared. In TCRdb, the PCR reads were re-called with MiXCR into one record per CDR3 protein. The table shows some 590,000 distinct CDR3 sequences, with roughly a tenth occurring only once. This chain uses TRBV5-1 with TRBJ2-3; D ambiguous. The sequencing here drew on PBMCs from the stem cell graft donor, taken from the stem cell graft. The sequence came from a human donor who donated a stem cell graft to a child with acute myeloid leukemia. Here the CDR3 reads CASSYQAARPGTDTQYF. Written as DNA, the CDR3 is TGCGCCAGCAGCTATCAGGCTGCGCGACCCGGGACAGATACGCAGTATTTT.